Reported below is one T cell receptor beta chain. What antigen it recognizes has not been identified. Base qualities were left out, and no much larger clone turns up one base away. Whole blood was collected in K2EDTA tubes by collaborating institutions according to the institutions' own protocols. For TCRbeta analysis, collaborator samples were shipped as frozen whole blood, as isolated PBMCs, or as DNA extracted from either sample type. TCRbeta CDR3 regions were amplified from genomic DNA using the immunoSEQ Assay, a bias-controlled multiplex PCR. The paper's processing steps were these. Within the assay, amplification of reference gene primers was used to estimate how many nucleated cells each sample contained. Sequence reads were collapsed and filtered to measure the absolute abundance of every unique TCRbeta CDR3 rearrangement. For each sample, productive Simpson clonality was calculated as the square root of Simpson's diversity index over productive rearrangements. TCRdb holds this immuneACCESS table with in-frame rearrangements only. Some clones are missing; in checked studies, unresolved V genes explain under half, and the rest has no known cause. V and J calls and clone size are as listed in that table; D and trimming were resolved from the DNA. This sample lists about 130,000 clones; approximately 89% were detected once. Under 13% of the sample is taken by the ten largest.

From the cysteine through the phenylalanine, the CDR3 covers 14 amino acids. Only CDR3 DNA remains: 42 bases, in frame from the first base. From a lookup of the germline V gene (reference sequence), CDR1 and CDR2 are MNHEY and SMNVEV. Trimming removed 2 bases from V and 4 bases from J, leaving 11 bases between the germline ends. This sample stems from a study of blood T cell repertoires in COVID-19 (dated by TCRdb to the early 2020s). In terms of the full investigation: Samples covering the acute and convalescent phases of COVID-19 were provided by collaborators in the United States, Italy and Spain. The material from the prospective study consisted of cDNA or gDNA derived from T cells, B-cell-depleted T cells, or PBMCs. Where HLA class I and class II types were available, the types were taken from metadata supplied by the sample provider, not from assay-based typing. Sample metadata almost always included a de-identified subject ID, COVID-19 status, age in years and sex. The repertoires were released in a freely available public database meant as a resource for research on the immune response to SARS-CoV-2. The samples were drawn from the first 160 participants of the ongoing ImmuneRACE study and from over a thousand subjects provided by 6 global collaborators. The dataset comprised deeply sampled blood TCRbeta repertoires from subjects exposed to, actively infected with, or recovered from COVID-19.

Study-wide conclusions, independent of this receptor: Clinical and demographic metadata were provided uncurated, with the amount varying by source and participant.

The sample was peripheral blood. This receptor was obtained from a man aged 45-65 years with acute or convalescent COVID-19. Recombination linked TRBV27 to TRBJ1-2, and perhaps TRBD1 as D gene, on 6 matching bases. In nucleotides, the sequence is TGTGCCAGCAGTTTAAGACAGGAGACCTATGGCTACACCTTC. This codes for CASSLRQETYGYTF.